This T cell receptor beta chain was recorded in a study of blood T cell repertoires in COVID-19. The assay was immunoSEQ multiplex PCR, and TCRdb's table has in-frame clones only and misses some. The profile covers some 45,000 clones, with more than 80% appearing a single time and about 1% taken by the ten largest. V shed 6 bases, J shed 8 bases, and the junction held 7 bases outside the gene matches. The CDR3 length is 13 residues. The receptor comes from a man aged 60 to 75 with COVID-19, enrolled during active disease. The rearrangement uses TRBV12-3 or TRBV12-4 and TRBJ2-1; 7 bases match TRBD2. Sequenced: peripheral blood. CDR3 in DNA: TGTGCCAGCAGGGGCGGGAGCAGGGATGAGCAGTTCTTC. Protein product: CASRGGSRDEQFF.